The sequence of this T cell receptor beta chain was determined in a study of blood T cell repertoires in COVID-19. Study as a whole: The samples span acute and convalescent COVID-19 from the United States, Italy and Spain. Sample material is recorded as cDNA or gDNA derived from T cells, B-cell-depleted T cells, or PBMCs.

Trimming took 0 bases from V and 5 from J; bases not matched to a gene: 4. Germline values: CDR1 GTSNPN, CDR2 SVGIG (reference sequence). The CDR3 length is 14 residues. Original processing notes: Using reference gene primer amplification, nucleated cell counts were estimated. Clones were read by immunoSEQ multiplex PCR, and TCRdb kept only the in-frame ones, dropping some. Clone size and V and J calls were adopted from that table, with D and trimming inferred from the DNA. The table records some 100,000 clones, roughly 86% of them present only once. Source material: peripheral blood. The source of this sequence is a man in his fifties with acute or convalescent COVID-19. V and J are TRBV30 and TRBJ2-7, with TRBD2 matching over 10 bases. In DNA, the CDR3 is TGTGCCTGGAGTGTGGGGCTAGCGGGAGACGAGCAGTACTTC. It encodes CAWSVGLAGDEQYF. The full variable domain, rest sourced from reference TRBV30 and TRBJ2-7, is SQTIHQWPATLVQPVGSPLSLECTVEGTSNPNLYWYRQAAGRGLQLLFYSVGIGQISSEVPQNLSASRPQDRQFILSSKKLLLSDSGFYLCAWSVGLAGDEQYFGPGTRLTVT.